This note documents a single TCR beta chain sequence. The protocol was immunoSEQ multiplex PCR, while the TCRdb copy is restricted to in-frame clones and leaves out a portion. In the table there are approximately 70,000 clones, approximately 94% of which are singletons. This record belongs to a study of cytomegalovirus exposure and HLA in healthy donors. CDR1 is SGHKS and CDR2 is YYEKEE in the germline V gene (reference sequence). This CDR3 region has 15 residues. Trimming cost V 5 bases and J 1 base, with 13 bases left between them. V is TRBV5-5 and J is TRBJ1-5, with TRBD1 as a possible D gene (5 bases). Material: PBMCs. This receptor was taken from a woman between 18 and 29 years old in good health and CMV-seropositive. The CDR3 DNA reads TGTGCCAGCAGTTCTACAGGTACGAGCAATCAGCCCCAGCATTTT. As protein: CASSSTGTSNQPQHF.